This TCR beta chain was found in a study of T cell responses to AZD1222 COVID-19 vaccine. Overall study context: Some second doses came at about 4 weeks and others at about 12 weeks; these were pooled.

As regards this clone: Its target is not known.

Study-level points and caveats: No repertoire was sampled before or during the peak T cell response, only after it. Donor demographics were predominantly white British with a female majority; clonal diversity may be underestimated. The reported proportion of spike-specific TCRs targeting unmutated variant regions was nearly half.

The V end was cut by 5 bases, the J end by 4 bases, with 11 bases between. Per germline, CDR1 SGHAT and CDR2 FQNNGV. This CDR3 has 14 amino acids. TCRdb keeps only in-frame clones here, not all; method: immunoSEQ multiplex PCR. The data hold about 140,000 clones, with roughly 89% observed a single time. The clonotype comes from an adult in good health. The source material was peripheral blood, sampled on day 0 of AZD1222 vaccination. This chain uses TRBV11-2 with TRBJ2-2, with a weak D call TRBD2 (5 bases). CDR3 bases: TGTGCCAGCAGCCCAGAGGGTGGCACCGGGGAGCTGTTTTTT. Protein sequence: CASSPEGGTGELFF.